A selection of T cell receptor beta chains follows, all from one sample in a study of shared clonotypes between healthy human individuals. Method: immunoSEQ multiplex PCR; TCRdb's copy keeps in-frame clones and lacks some. The table shows approximately 2.5 million clones, with just over 90% occurring only once. Material for sequencing was naive CD4+ T cells sorted from blood. Source of these receptors: a man between 18 and 35 years old in good health. CDR3s leave out the opening cysteine and the closing phenylalanine or tryptophan. D genes are given only for firm matches.

len | v_gene | d_gene | CDR3aa
12 | TRBV2 | TRBD1 | ASSDRQGGEKLF
11 | TRBV9 | . | ASSVEGLGKLF
11 | TRBV9 | . | ASSVEDGEKLF
12 | TRBV7-2 | . | ASSLDRENRGYT
13 | TRBV5-6 | . | ASSSMTRTEETQY
13 | TRBV19 | . | ASSIDHLRSDTQY
14 | TRBV12-5 | TRBD2 | ASGLGAGGPTDTQY
11 | TRBV10-3 | . | AIGSGTVDEQY
16 | TRBV14 | . | ASSQDPGGLWIYNEQF
14 | TRBV5-4 | TRBD1 | ASSFSGGMWAGELF
13 | TRBV4-1 | TRBD1 | ASSQEMTGDTEAF
15 | TRBV19 | TRBD1 | ASLRQGAPELNYGYT
14 | TRBV10-3 | TRBD1 | AISEKTGGGHNEQF
10 | TRBV5-6 | . | ASSLQGWGYT
14 | TRBV7-9 | . | ASSLDYGQSSYEQY
13 | TRBV6-5 | TRBD1 | ASSQGTGVNEKLF
13 | TRBV7-9 | . | ASSPRGIRDHEQY
13 | TRBV21-1 | . | ASRVIGPGANVLT
11 | TRBV6-5 | . | ASRKSQGYGYT
11 | TRBV2 | . | ASTTDAKNIQY
12 | TRBV19 | . | ASTPTVMNTEAF
13 | TRBV30 | . | AWSTSGGISNEQF
11 | TRBV19 | . | ASSWDANYGYT
12 | TRBV5-1 | . | ASSLAGGSYEQY
12 | TRBV7-2 | . | ASSLFGVAYEQY
9 | TRBV6-5 | . | ASSRDNEQF
11 | TRBV9 | . | ASSVKGYNEQF
13 | TRBV6-1 | TRBD1 | ASSERTGVVLTLH
14 | TRBV7-9 | . | ASSRWTASDPQPQH
13 | TRBV4-3 | TRBD2 | ASSLLAGGYNEQF
13 | TRBV23-1 | . | ASGRRTAEQETQY
13 | TRBV19 | TRBD1 | ASSPSTGSGEKLF
13 | TRBV4-1 | . | ASSLSSGFSYEQY